This T cell receptor beta chain was sequenced in a study of blood T cell repertoires in COVID-19. The overall study: Acute-phase and convalescent COVID-19 samples originated in the United States, Italy and Spain. PBMCs, B-cell-depleted T cells, or T cells provided the cDNA or gDNA that made up the material.

Of note for this clone: A junction end diverges from the germline sequence, so it may reflect a read error.

Per the original methods: Amplification with reference gene primers provided the estimates of nucleated cell counts. Generated by immunoSEQ multiplex PCR, the TCRdb table keeps only in-frame clones and is missing some. The V and J calls and clone size were taken over from that table, and D and trimming were inferred from the DNA. The sample contains approximately 23,000 clones, roughly 90% of which appear only once. The source material was peripheral blood. The TCR originated in an elderly woman with active COVID-19.

In DNA form, the CDR3 reads TGTGCCAGCAGTGAAGCGGGGAGGCCGGCGGGCTTC. It is translated as CASSEAGRPAGF. This chain links TRBV2 with TRBJ1-2; D is unresolved. The CDR3 covers 12 residues. The germline V gene has CDR1 SNHLY and CDR2 FYNNEI.